This TCR beta chain emerged from a study of cytomegalovirus exposure and HLA in healthy donors. On this clone itself: Other DNA variants within this sample encode the same CDR3.

A multiplex PCR was run with 60 Vbeta primers and 13 Jbeta primers. Libraries were prepared by immunoSEQ multiplex PCR; TCRdb keeps only in-frame clonotypes and omits some of them. The table includes under 200,000 clones, roughly 85% detected once. The germline V gene has CDR1 SGHTA and CDR2 FQGNSA. V lost 2 bases and J lost 1, with 6 bases in between. The CDR3 covers 14 residues. The sequenced sample was PBMCs. This rearrangement joins TRBV7-2 to TRBJ1-5; D call uncertain. This clonotype was obtained from a woman between 40 and 50 years old in good health and CMV-seronegative. The CDR3 spells CASSLRGSNQPQHF. CDR3 sequence (DNA): TGTGCCAGCAGCTTAAGAGGGAGCAATCAGCCCCAGCATTTT. Combining the CDR3 with reference TRBV7-2 and TRBJ1-5 gives the whole variable domain GAGVSQSPSNKVTEKGKDVELRCDPISGHTALYWYRQSLGQGLEFLIYFQGNSAPDKSGLPSDRFSAERTGGSVSTLTIQRTQQEDSAVYLCASSLRGSNQPQHFGDGTRLSIL.